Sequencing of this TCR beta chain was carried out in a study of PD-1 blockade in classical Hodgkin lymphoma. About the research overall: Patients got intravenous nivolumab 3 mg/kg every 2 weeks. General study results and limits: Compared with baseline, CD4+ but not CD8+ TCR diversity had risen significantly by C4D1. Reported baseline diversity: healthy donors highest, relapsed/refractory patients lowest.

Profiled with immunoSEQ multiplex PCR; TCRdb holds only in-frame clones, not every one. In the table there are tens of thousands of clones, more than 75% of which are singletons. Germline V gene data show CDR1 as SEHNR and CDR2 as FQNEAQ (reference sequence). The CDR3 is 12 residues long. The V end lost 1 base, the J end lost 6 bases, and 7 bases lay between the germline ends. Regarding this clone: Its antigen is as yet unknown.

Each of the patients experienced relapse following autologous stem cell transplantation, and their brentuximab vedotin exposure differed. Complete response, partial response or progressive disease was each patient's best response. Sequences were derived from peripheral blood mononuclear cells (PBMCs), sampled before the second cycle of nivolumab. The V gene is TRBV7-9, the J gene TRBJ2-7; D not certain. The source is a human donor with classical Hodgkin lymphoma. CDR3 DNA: TGTGCCAGCAGCTTAGAGTTAGGCGAGCAGTACTTC. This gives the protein CASSLELGEQYF.